This record looks at one T cell receptor (beta chain) sequence and its context. The source of the sample is a study of blood T cell repertoires in COVID-19. Study at large: In each case, the material was cDNA or gDNA derived from T cells, B-cell-depleted T cells, or PBMCs.

The germline CDR1 and CDR2 sequences are SGHTA and FQGNSA. V lost 5 bases, J lost 3 bases, and 7 bases stayed unmatched. This CDR3 contains 16 residues. In the study's own analysis: Quantification of nucleated cells was approximated via reference gene primer amplification. The data were produced by immunoSEQ multiplex PCR, yet TCRdb's version contains in-frame clones alone and is incomplete. Clonal size and the V and J genes are those of that table, whereas D and trimming came from the DNA. The table has about 250,000 clones, approximately 86% seen once. The V and J genes are TRBV7-2 and TRBJ2-3, with 11 bases aligning to TRBD2. The sequencing sample was made of PBMCs or T cells enriched from blood (not recorded which). The sequence derives from a woman aged 50 to 60 who had recovered from COVID-19. The CDR3 sequence: CASSPPTSGETDTQYF. Here the CDR3 DNA reads TGTGCCAGCAGCCCACCGACTAGCGGGGAAACAGATACGCAGTATTTT.